The rows below give T cell receptor beta chains drawn from one sample of a study of T cells in Graves' hyperthyroidism and ophthalmopathy. One entry per CDR3 protein results from TCRdb running MiXCR on the multiplex PCR reads. The table lists 350,000 to 450,000 distinct CDR3 sequences, approximately 14% of them singletons, with 9.5% to 11% in the top ten. Sample: blood. These receptors originate from a woman aged 60-75 years with Graves' hyperthyroidism. CDR3s include the opening cysteine and the closing phenylalanine or tryptophan. D genes are given only for firm matches. Size tells how often a clone was seen (once, few, many) or the class of an expanded clone, and some rows leave it out.

d_call j_call v_call clone_size cdr3_nt cdr3_aa
TRBD2 TRBJ2-7 TRBV7-9 - TGCGCCAGCAGCGGACTAGCGGGAGGACCCGCCGGCGAGCAGTACTTC CASSGLAGGPAGEQYF
TRBD1 TRBJ2-2 TRBV7-8 many TGTGCCAGCAGCTTAATGAGGGACAGGAACACCGGGGAGCTGTTTTTT CASSLMRDRNTGELFF
- TRBJ2-1 TRBV11-2 medium-sized TGTGCCAGCAGCCAGGAGATGGAGGGCAAGGAGCAGTTCTTC CASSQEMEGKEQFF
- TRBJ1-1 TRBV20-1 few TGTAGTGCTGATCAGGGTTTAGGGACTGAAGCTTTCTTT CSADQGLGTEAFF
- TRBJ1-3 TRBV19 few TGTGCCAGTACACCTGAGACTTCTGGAAACACCATATATTTT CASTPETSGNTIYF
- TRBJ2-3 TRBV27 many TGTGCCAGCAGGCGGACAAGCACAGATACGCAGTATTTT CASRRTSTDTQYF
- TRBJ1-1 TRBV12-5 many TGTGCTAGTGGTACCCGGGACGGTGAAGCTTTCTTT CASGTRDGEAFF
TRBD2 TRBJ2-3 TRBV20-1 many TGCAGTGCTACCGGACTAGCGGGAGAGTTAGATACGCAGTATTTT CSATGLAGELDTQYF
- TRBJ2-7 TRBV6-5 - TGTGCCAGCAGTTACCAACCCAGCGATCGGGAGCAGTACTTC CASSYQPSDREQYF
- TRBJ1-4 TRBV3-1 many TGTGCCAGCAGCCAAGAAACTGCAACTAATGAAAAACTGTTTTTT CASSQETATNEKLFF
- TRBJ2-1 TRBV29-1 - TGCAGCCTTGGCCAGAGCTCCTACAATGAGCAGTTCTTC CSLGQSSYNEQFF
TRBD2 TRBJ2-3 TRBV28 - TGTGCCAGCAGCTCCCCGGCTAGCGGGTCTACCACAGATACGCAGTATTTT CASSSPASGSTTDTQYF
- TRBJ1-1 TRBV6-2/TRBV6-3 - TGTGCCACCCACCGGGTGAACACTGGAGCTTTCTTT CATHRVNTGAFF
- TRBJ2-5 TRBV6-1 - TGTGCCAGCAAAGGTCGGGCCCGCGCGCAGACCCAGTACTTC CASKGRARAQTQYF
TRBD1 TRBJ2-5 TRBV7-2 - TGTGCCAGCAGCTTAGGAGGGGGCCGGACCGGGGAGACCCAGTACTTC CASSLGGGRTGETQYF
- TRBJ1-1 TRBV5-1 many TGCGCCAGCAGCCACCAGGGAACGAACACTGAAGCTTTCTTT CASSHQGTNTEAFF
- TRBJ2-2 TRBV25-1 - TGTGCCGGCCGGCGAAGCGAAGCAGGGGACACCGGGGAGCTGTTTTTT CAGRRSEAGDTGELFF
TRBD2 TRBJ2-1 TRBV4-1 many TGCGCCAGCAGCCAAGAGGTAGCGGGAGCCTACAATGAGCAGTTCTTC CASSQEVAGAYNEQFF
TRBD1 TRBJ2-5 TRBV24-1 - TGTGCCACCAGTGAGCCGGGGACAGCTAAAGAGACCCAGTACTTC CATSEPGTAKETQYF
- TRBJ1-1 TRBV20-1 many TGCAGTGCTAGGGGCCCTAAAGGAAACACTGAAGCTTTCTTT CSARGPKGNTEAFF
- TRBJ2-7 TRBV6-1 - TGTGCCAGCACCTCTGAAGCCTACGAGCAGTACTTC CASTSEAYEQYF
TRBD2 TRBJ2-1 TRBV5-1 many TGCGCCAGCAGCGAGGGACTAGCGGGGCCCCGCAATCATGAGCAGTTCTTC CASSEGLAGPRNHEQFF
TRBD2 TRBJ2-5 TRBV2 many TGTGCCAGCAGTGAAAGGGGGGGACTAGCTGGCGAGACCCAGTACTTC CASSERGGLAGETQYF
- TRBJ1-1 TRBV6-1 many TGTGCCAGCTTTCGAGGGGTAGACACTGAAGCTTTCTTT CASFRGVDTEAFF
- TRBJ1-1 TRBV27 many TGTGCCAGCAGTTTATCGAGTGTGAAGGGGTCGGCCGCTTTCTTT CASSLSSVKGSAAFF
- TRBJ1-3 TRBV3-1 - TGTGCCAGCAGCCGAAGGAACAGGGACGGTGGAAACACCATATATTTT CASSRRNRDGGNTIYF
- TRBJ2-6 TRBV7-9 few TGTGCCAGCAGCTTGTGGACGGCGAGCTCTGGGGCCAACGTCCTGACTTTC CASSLWTASSGANVLTF
TRBD2 TRBJ2-2 TRBV13 many TGTGCCAGCAGCTACTCCCACCAGGCGGGAGGGTGGACCGGGGAGCTGTTTTTT CASSYSHQAGGWTGELFF
- TRBJ2-2 TRBV24-1 many TGTGCCACCAGATCGTGGAACACCGGGGAGCTGTTTTTT CATRSWNTGELFF
- TRBJ2-7 TRBV12-3/TRBV12-4 many TGTGCCAGCAGTCCCCGAGGCTCGGTAGTCTACGAGCAGTACTTC CASSPRGSVVYEQYF
TRBD1 TRBJ1-1 TRBV2 many TGTGCCAGCAGTGCGTCCCGGGACAGGGCGAACACTGAAGCTTTCTTT CASSASRDRANTEAFF
- TRBJ2-3 TRBV19 - TGTGCCAGTAGTACCCAGTTCACAGATACGCAGTATTTT CASSTQFTDTQYF
- TRBJ2-7 TRBV9 many TGTGCCAGCAGCGTATCCTGGCAGCCAGCCTACGAGCAGTACTTC CASSVSWQPAYEQYF
TRBD2 TRBJ2-3 TRBV20-1 - TGCAGTGCAGCTCCGGGACTAGCGGGAACCGGGGCCTTCACAGATACGCAGTATTTT CSAAPGLAGTGAFTDTQYF
- TRBJ1-5 TRBV20-1 - TGCAGTGCCAATAGGGCAGGGGAACGCCAGCCCCAGCATTTT CSANRAGERQPQHF
TRBD1 TRBJ2-7 TRBV7-9 - TGTGCCAGCAGCGCCCGGGACAGACCCTACGAGCAGTACTTC CASSARDRPYEQYF
TRBD2 TRBJ2-3 TRBV27 many TGTGCCAGCAGTTTAGCCGGGACTAGCGGGTCCGATACGCAGTATTTT CASSLAGTSGSDTQYF
TRBD1 TRBJ1-2 TRBV28 many TGTGCCAGCAGTAACAGGGGTCATAACTATGGCTACACCTTC CASSNRGHNYGYTF
TRBD2 TRBJ2-1 TRBV11-3 many TGTGCCAGCCGAGGACTAGCGGGACATGAGCAGTTCTTC CASRGLAGHEQFF
TRBD1 TRBJ2-7 TRBV6-6 - TGTGCCAGCAGTTACTTGAGACCGGGACAGGGCTACGAGCAGTACTTC CASSYLRPGQGYEQYF
TRBD2 TRBJ2-5 TRBV10-2 - TGCGCCAGCACTAGCGGGGAGACCCAGTACTTC CASTSGETQYF
TRBD2 TRBJ2-7 TRBV14 - TGTGCCAGCAGCCAAAGGGCGGGGGTCGTCTACGAGCAGTACTTC CASSQRAGVVYEQYF
- TRBJ2-7 TRBV9 many TGTGCCAGCAGAGTGAGGGTTCGGGCCTACGAGCAGTACTTC CASRVRVRAYEQYF
- TRBJ1-2 TRBV11-3 many TGTGCCAGCAGCTTAGGTGTCTTCTATGGCTACACCTTC CASSLGVFYGYTF
TRBD2 TRBJ2-1 TRBV28 many TGTGCCAGCAGACCTAGCGGGCGACCCTACAATGAGCAGTTCTTC CASRPSGRPYNEQFF
- TRBJ2-3 TRBV5-1 many TGCGCCAGCAGCTTGGCGGGCACCCGAGGGGCAGATACGCAGTATTTT CASSLAGTRGADTQYF
TRBD2 TRBJ2-1 TRBV7-8 many TGTGCTACGGGGCCTAGCGGGAGTATAAATGAGCAGTTCTTC CATGPSGSINEQFF
- TRBJ2-1 TRBV12-5 - TGTGCTAGTGGTTTGGGTTTGAATGAGCAGTTCTTC CASGLGLNEQFF
TRBD1 TRBJ1-2 TRBV7-8 - TGTGCCAGCAGCCCTGGGACAGGGTCGCGGGGATGCACCTTC CASSPGTGSRGCTF
TRBD1 TRBJ1-1 TRBV6-1 many TGTGCCAGCAGTGTGACAGGGGGGGACACTGAAGCTTTCTTT CASSVTGGDTEAFF
- TRBJ2-2 TRBV28 many TGTGCCAGCATTGGACGAAACACCGGGGAGCTGTTTTTT CASIGRNTGELFF
TRBD2 TRBJ2-1 TRBV4-1 - TGCGCCAGCAGCCAAGTCCACCTCGCTACGGGACTAGCGGGATCCCGACTCAGGAATGAGCAGTTCTTC CASSQVHLATGLAGSRLRNEQFF
TRBD2 TRBJ2-1 TRBV20-1 many TGCAGTGCTAGAGGGCTAGCGGGGCTCAATGAGCAGTTCTTC CSARGLAGLNEQFF
TRBD1 TRBJ2-1 TRBV6-1 many TGTGCCAGCAGCCACCGGGACAGGTCCTACAATGAGCAGTTCTTC CASSHRDRSYNEQFF
TRBD2 TRBJ2-1 TRBV2 few TGTGCCAGCAGTGAGCGGGGGGGTGCCACCAATGAGCAGTTCTTC CASSERGGATNEQFF
TRBD2 TRBJ2-3 TRBV5-1 many TGCGCCAGCAGCTTGTGGCTAGCGGGAGGTGGAGATACGCAGTATTTT CASSLWLAGGGDTQYF
- TRBJ2-1 TRBV7-2 - TGTGCCAGCAGCTTCGCCTACTACAATGAGCAGTTCTTC CASSFAYYNEQFF
- TRBJ1-6 TRBV5-4 few TGTGCCAGCAGCTTGGTTCAGAATTCACCCCTCCACTTT CASSLVQNSPLHF